This record concerns one TCR beta chain sequence. Its specificity is unknown. The data were obtained in a study of T cell responses to AZD1222 COVID-19 vaccine. This table comes from immunoSEQ multiplex PCR, and its TCRdb copy is limited to in-frame clones, with some not included. The profile shows approximately 140,000 clones, more than 85% of them singletons. The ends were cut back, 6 bases at V and 1 base at J, with 13 bases in the middle. CDR1 is SGHRS, CDR2 YFSETQ, per germline. CDR3 length equals 14 residues. General observations from the study: Baseline serostatus was positive in only six or seven AZD1222 recipients. Repertoires were sampled only after the peak T cell response. Nearly half of spike-specific TCRs reportedly go after variant regions that carry no mutations.

This clonotype originated in an adult who received the AZD1222 COVID-19 vaccine. The specimen comprised peripheral blood, sampled 28 days after the second AZD1222 dose. The V and J genes are TRBV5-1 and TRBJ2-5; perhaps TRBD1 as D (6 bases). The CDR3 DNA is TGCGCCAGCACCACAGGGCTCAGCCAAGAGACCCAGTACTTC. Translation: CASTTGLSQETQYF.